This T cell receptor (beta chain) was sequenced in a study of blood T cell repertoires in COVID-19. Original methodology: It was from reference gene primer amplification that nucleated cell counts were estimated. Libraries were prepared by immunoSEQ multiplex PCR; TCRdb keeps only in-frame clonotypes and omits some of them. The V and J calls and the clone size are those of that table, but D and trimming were determined from the DNA. The sample contains about 170,000 clones, over 70% of which appear only once. The J segment lost 0 bases and the V segment lost 4 bases, leaving 7 bases of the junction unmatched. The germline V gene has CDR1 SGHRS and CDR2 YFSETQ. The CDR3 is 17 residues long.

The J gene is TRBJ1-1, the V gene TRBV5-1, with TRBD1 matching 12 bases. The TCR originated in a woman in her seventies who had recovered from COVID-19. The sample comprised peripheral blood. CDR3 residues: CASSPIGTGGVNTEAFF. The CDR3 bases are TGCGCCAGCAGCCCGATTGGGACAGGGGGCGTGAACACTGAAGCTTTCTTT.